This is a list of T cell receptor beta chains from one sample in a study of OX40 agonist ivuxolimab in advanced cancers. Repertoires were generated with immunoSEQ multiplex PCR, while TCRdb's copy carries only in-frame clones and drops some. The table lists fewer than 95,000 clones, around nine tenths of them singletons. The specimen was CD4+ or CD8+ T cells sorted from blood, collected in a trial of the OX40 agonist ivuxolimab. These receptors all come from an adult with an advanced solid tumor such as melanoma, head and neck, liver or kidney cancer. CDR3s include the opening cysteine and the closing phenylalanine or tryptophan. A D gene is named only where the DNA matches it firmly. Clone size appears in some rows only: once, few, many, or a class for an expanded clone.

d_call	v_call	j_call	clone_size	cdr3_nt	cdr3_aa
TRBD1	TRBV18	TRBJ2-2	-	TGTGCCAGCTCACAACAGGGGGACACCGGGGAGCTGTTTTTT	CASSQQGDTGELFF
-	TRBV7-2	TRBJ2-3	-	TGTGCCAGCAGCTCCCCCCTCTTTAGGGATACGCAGTATTTT	CASSSPLFRDTQYF
TRBD1	TRBV5-5	TRBJ1-1	-	TGTGCCAGCAGCTGGGGACAGGTCCCTGAAGCTTTCTTT	CASSWGQVPEAFF
-	TRBV18	TRBJ1-1	-	TGTGCCAGCTCACGCCTGAGGGGTGGGACTGAAGCTTTCTTT	CASSRLRGGTEAFF
-	TRBV18	TRBJ1-3	-	TGTGCCAGCTTACCACAGGGCTCGGGAAACACCATATATTTT	CASLPQGSGNTIYF
TRBD2	TRBV27	TRBJ2-7	-	TGTGCCAGCAGTTTATCCCTACTAGCGGGAGGAACCTACGAGCAGTACTTC	CASSLSLLAGGTYEQYF
-	TRBV18	TRBJ2-5	-	TGTGCCAGCTCACCTGACCAAGAGACCCAGTACTTC	CASSPDQETQYF
TRBD1	TRBV9	TRBJ1-3	-	TGTGCCAGCAGCGTGGGACAGGGGGGAAACACCATATATTTT	CASSVGQGGNTIYF
-	TRBV10-3	TRBJ1-3	once	TGTGCCATCAGTGAGGGACCGAGCTCTGGAAACACCATATATTTT	CAISEGPSSGNTIYF
TRBD1	TRBV11-3	TRBJ1-5	-	TGTGCCAGCAGCTCCGGACAGGGAGGAAGCAATCAGCCCCAGCATTTT	CASSSGQGGSNQPQHF
TRBD1	TRBV9	TRBJ2-3	-	TGTGCCAGCAGCGTAGCCGGGACAGGAGCCCGCACAGATACGCAGTATTTT	CASSVAGTGARTDTQYF
TRBD2	TRBV7-9	TRBJ2-1	-	TGTGCCAGCAGCCCCCTCGGGACTAGCGGGGATGAGCAGTTCTTC	CASSPLGTSGDEQFF
TRBD1	TRBV6-5	TRBJ1-1	-	TGTGCCAGCAGTTCGGGACAGGGGGGTCGGACTGAAGCTTTCTTT	CASSSGQGGRTEAFF
-	TRBV2	TRBJ2-5	-	TGTGCCAGCAGTTTGACTAGATTACAACAAGAGACCCAGTACTTC	CASSLTRLQQETQYF
-	TRBV6-6	TRBJ1-1	few	TGTGCCAGCAGTTACTCGATAGGGCAGGAAGCTTTCTTT	CASSYSIGQEAFF
-	TRBV5-4	TRBJ1-1	-	TGTGCCAGCAGCGTAGCCGGGACCCCAACTGAAGCTTTCTTT	CASSVAGTPTEAFF
-	TRBV7-2	TRBJ2-3	-	TGTGCCAGCAGCTCGTACAGGGATTCGGCAGATACGCAGTATTTT	CASSSYRDSADTQYF
-	TRBV5-1	TRBJ2-6	-	TGCGCCAGCAGCTCTGGTGGGCTCTCTGGGGCCAACGTCCTGACTTTC	CASSSGGLSGANVLTF
TRBD2	TRBV5-4	TRBJ2-5	once	TGTGCCAGCAGCCGGACGGGAGGATCTTACCGGGTGACCCAGTACTTC	CASSRTGGSYRVTQYF
-	TRBV5-4	TRBJ1-2	-	TGTGCCAGCAGCTTGGAACCGGACAACTATGGCTACACCTTC	CASSLEPDNYGYTF
-	TRBV7-2	TRBJ2-3	-	TGTGCCAGCAGCCTAGGGCCGGGTAGCACAGATACGCAGTATTTT	CASSLGPGSTDTQYF
TRBD2	TRBV7-9	TRBJ2-7	-	TGTGCCAGCAGCTTTAGCGGGAGTCCCTCCTCCTACGAGCAGTACTTC	CASSFSGSPSSYEQYF
-	TRBV10-2	TRBJ1-1	-	TGCGCCAGCAGTCGGGACACCTACACTGAAGCTTTCTTT	CASSRDTYTEAFF
TRBD1	TRBV5-8	TRBJ2-3	once	TGTGCCAGCAGGCTACGGGACAGTGTACTCACAGATACGCAGTATTTT	CASRLRDSVLTDTQYF
-	TRBV29-1	TRBJ2-7	-	TGCAGCGTTTTAGCTTACGAGCAGTACTTC	CSVLAYEQYF
-	TRBV19	TRBJ2-3	once	TGTGCCAGTAGTATCCGGGTGAGCACAGATACGCAGTATTTT	CASSIRVSTDTQYF
TRBD2	TRBV5-1	TRBJ2-3	-	TGCGCCAGCAGCTTGCGATGGGCGGGGGGGTTGCAAGATACGCAGTATTTT	CASSLRWAGGLQDTQYF
-	TRBV19	TRBJ2-1	-	TGTGCCAGTAGAAAGGGGACTTCTGGCTACAATGAGCAGTTCTTC	CASRKGTSGYNEQFF
TRBD2	TRBV7-2	TRBJ2-3	-	TGTGCCAGCAGCTTTATGAGCGGGGGGGCACTCACAGATACGCAGTATTTT	CASSFMSGGALTDTQYF
TRBD1	TRBV10-3	TRBJ1-1	-	TGTGCCATCAGTGACCCTGGGACAGGAACGGCTTTCTTT	CAISDPGTGTAFF
-	TRBV7-9	TRBJ1-2	-	TGTGCCAGCAGCTCGCAGGCGGCTAACTATGGCTACACCTTC	CASSSQAANYGYTF
TRBD1	TRBV12-5	TRBJ2-2	-	TGTGCTAGTGCCGGTACGGACAGGGGGCGCGGGGAGCTGTTTTTT	CASAGTDRGRGELFF
-	TRBV4-2	TRBJ1-2	-	TGTGCCAGCAGCCAAGGGGCAGGCCAGGTCATGGATGGCTACACCTTC	CASSQGAGQVMDGYTF
-	TRBV7-2	TRBJ2-6	-	TGTGCCAGCACCTTCACGGGAGAGGCCAACGTCCTGACTTTC	CASTFTGEANVLTF
-	TRBV7-2	TRBJ2-5	-	TGTGCCAGCAGCAACCAGGCAGGGTCAGAGGGAGAGACCCAGTACTTC	CASSNQAGSEGETQYF
TRBD1	TRBV4-3	TRBJ2-1	-	TGCGCCAGCAGCGTACTAGGACAGGGGCACAATGAGCAGTTCTTC	CASSVLGQGHNEQFF
-	TRBV11-3	TRBJ2-7	-	TGTGCCAGCAGCTTAAGGGCAGGCGGCTACGAGCAGTACTTC	CASSLRAGGYEQYF
TRBD2	TRBV6-5	TRBJ2-3	-	TGTGCCAGCAGCATTACTAGCGAGTACACAGATACGCAGTATTTT	CASSITSEYTDTQYF
-	TRBV11-2	TRBJ2-1	once	TGTGCCAGCAGTCGGGCCAATGAGCAGTTCTTC	CASSRANEQFF
-	TRBV18	TRBJ1-2	-	TGTGCCAGCTCACCCGATGGACAGCCCTATGGCTACACCTTC	CASSPDGQPYGYTF
TRBD2	TRBV15	TRBJ2-3	-	TGTGCCACCAGCAGAGTAGCGGGGGGGAGCACAGATACGCAGTATTTT	CATSRVAGGSTDTQYF
-	TRBV5-4	TRBJ1-1	-	TGTGCCAGCAGTTTTCAGGGCGACACTGAAGCTTTCTTT	CASSFQGDTEAFF
TRBD2	TRBV28	TRBJ2-1	-	TGTGCCAGCAGCTCCCGTCCGGGACTAGCGGGAGCCGGGGGTTCCTACAATGAGCAGTTCTTC	CASSSRPGLAGAGGSYNEQFF
-	TRBV19	TRBJ1-1	-	TGTGCCAGTAGTATTCGGGGATCCTACACTGAAGCTTTCTTT	CASSIRGSYTEAFF
-	TRBV11-2	TRBJ2-3	-	TGTGCCAGCAGCTGGGAGGCGGGTACGCAGTATTTT	CASSWEAGTQYF
-	TRBV7-9	TRBJ2-5	-	TGTGCCAGCAGCTTAGCCGGGGGCGAACCCAAGGTGTACTTC	CASSLAGGEPKVYF
-	TRBV5-1	TRBJ2-1	-	TGCGCCAGCAGCCTCGGGAGTTACAATGAGCAGTTCTTC	CASSLGSYNEQFF
-	TRBV11-2	TRBJ2-7	-	TGTGCCAGCAGCTTAACTTCGGCAGAGTCCTACGAGCAGTACTTC	CASSLTSAESYEQYF
TRBD1	TRBV6-1	TRBJ2-7	-	TGTGCCAGCAGTGAGACTGGGACAGGGGGCTTCTACGAGCAGTACTTC	CASSETGTGGFYEQYF
-	TRBV29-1	TRBJ1-1	-	TGCAGCGTTGTGTGGGGAGACACTGAAGCTTTCTTT	CSVVWGDTEAFF
-	TRBV7-9	TRBJ1-4	-	TGTGCCAGCAGCGCCGCCGAAAAACTGTTTTTT	CASSAAEKLFF
TRBD2	TRBV5-1	TRBJ2-3	-	TGCGCCAGCAGCTTAAGCGGGAGTACGACAGATACGCAGTATTTT	CASSLSGSTTDTQYF
-	TRBV2	TRBJ1-2	-	TGTGCCAGCAGTGTCTCCACCTATGGCTACACCTTC	CASSVSTYGYTF
TRBD1	TRBV7-2	TRBJ2-7	-	TGTGCCAGCAGCTTAAGACAGGGCCCCACCTACGAGCAGTACTTC	CASSLRQGPTYEQYF